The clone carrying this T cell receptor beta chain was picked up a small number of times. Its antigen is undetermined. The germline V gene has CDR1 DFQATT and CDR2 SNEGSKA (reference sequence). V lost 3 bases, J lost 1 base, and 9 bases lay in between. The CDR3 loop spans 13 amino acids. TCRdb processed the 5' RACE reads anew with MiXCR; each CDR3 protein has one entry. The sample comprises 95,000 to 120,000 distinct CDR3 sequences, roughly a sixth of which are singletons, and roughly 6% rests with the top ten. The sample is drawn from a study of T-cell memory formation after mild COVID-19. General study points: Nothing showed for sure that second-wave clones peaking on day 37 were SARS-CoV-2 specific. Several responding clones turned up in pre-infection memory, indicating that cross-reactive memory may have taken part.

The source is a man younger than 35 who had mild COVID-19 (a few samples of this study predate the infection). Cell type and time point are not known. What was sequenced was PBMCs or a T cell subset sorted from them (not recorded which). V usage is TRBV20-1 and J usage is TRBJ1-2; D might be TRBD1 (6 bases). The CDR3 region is CSARQGFNYGYTF. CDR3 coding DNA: TGCAGTGCTAGGCAGGGGTTTAACTATGGCTACACCTTC.